The 19 T cell receptor beta chains reported below all come from one sample, sequenced in a study of radiation and T cells in renal cell carcinoma. Time point given: blood 2 weeks post-SBRT. The treatment was: 15 Gy SBRT to primary tumor, nephrectomy 4 weeks later. Sequencing was performed with immunoSEQ multiplex PCR; in TCRdb, only in-frame clones are kept and a portion is missing. The data hold 45,000 to 55,000 clones, with 80% observed a single time. Sequenced material: blood, taken from a patient whose treatment included radiotherapy and nephrectomy. These receptors all come from a woman in her seventies with renal cell carcinoma.

The chain couples TRBV4-1 to TRBJ1-2, with D tentatively TRBD1 (5 bases). Germline CDR1 reads MGHRA; CDR2 reads YSYEKL. The V gene lost 0 bases and the J gene lost 4 bases, with 15 bases spanning the gap. There are 16 residues in the CDR3. The CDR3 nucleotides are TGCGCCAGCAGCCAAGACATTACGGGGGATACCTATGGCTACACCTTC. Its translation: CASSQDITGDTYGYTF.

The chain has TRBV13 and TRBJ2-3; a weak D match, TRBD2 (6 bases). The CDR3 consists of 13 residues. Germline V gene sequence: CDR1 PRHDT, CDR2 FYEKMQ (reference sequence). Trimming left V 5 bases short and J 3 bases short, with 9 bases between. This CDR3 reads CASSTGVTDTQYF. The CDR3 DNA follows: TGTGCCAGCAGCACGGGGGTGACAGATACGCAGTATTTT.

J is TRBJ2-7 and V is TRBV25-1; unclear D gene. The CDR3 covers 13 residues. Trimming removed 4 bases from V and 1 base from J, with 8 bases in between. Per the germline V gene, CDR1 is MGHDK and CDR2 is SYGVNS. The CDR3 protein is CASSGTSSYEQYF. The DNA of the CDR3 is TGTGCCAGCAGTGGAACATCTTCCTACGAGCAGTACTTC.

The chain couples TRBV6-4 to TRBJ2-1; tentatively, D is TRBD1 (5 bases). This CDR3 contains 17 residues. Between the trimmed V and J ends, which lost 0 bases and 0 bases, there was a span of 12 bases. CDR1 is MRHNA and CDR2 is SNTAGT in the germline V gene. The CDR3 DNA sequence: TGTGCCAGCAGTGACTCACAGGTCGCGAGCTCCTACAATGAGCAGTTCTTC. It yields the protein CASSDSQVASSYNEQFF.

This clone was detected only a few times. The chain is built from TRBV30 and TRBJ1-1, with a possible D match to TRBD1 (5 bases). Trimming stripped 8 bases from V and 8 bases from J, with 21 bases between. Germline assignment: CDR1 GTSNPN and CDR2 SVGIG (reference sequence). This CDR3 is 13 amino acids long. The CDR3: CAVAPRGIGEAFF. The CDR3 DNA follows: TGTGCCGTGGCCCCCCGGGGGATAGGGGAAGCTTTCTTT.

This chain joins TRBV7-6 and TRBJ1-2, with D unresolved. Germline V gene sequence: CDR1 SGHVS, CDR2 FNYEAQ. The CDR3 loop spans 13 amino acids. Trimming pared 5 bases from V and 5 bases from J, leaving 12 bases between. The CDR3 here is CASSPVGGYGYTF. Written as DNA, the CDR3 is TGTGCCAGCAGCCCCGTGGGCGGGTATGGCTACACCTTC.

The chain links TRBV2 to TRBJ2-1; D tentatively reads TRBD1 or TRBD2 (5 bases each). Trimming removed 6 bases from V and 4 bases from J, with 13 bases in between. Germline loops: CDR1 SNHLY, CDR2 FYNNEI. The CDR3 is 14 amino acids. CDR3 DNA: TGTGCCAGCAGAACCTGGGACCCTTACAATGAGCAGTTCTTC. It codes for CASRTWDPYNEQFF.

The chain recombines TRBV30 with TRBJ2-3, with 14 bases aligning to TRBD2. CDR3 size: 14 residues. Germline CDR1 is GTSNPN and CDR2 is SVGIG (reference sequence). Written as DNA, the CDR3 is TGTGCTACAACCGGGACTAGCGGGAGAAATACGCAGTATTTT. Translated: CATTGTSGRNTQYF. The entire variable domain, with the rest obtained from reference TRBV30 and TRBJ2-3, is as follows: SQTIHQWPATLVQPVGSPLSLECTVEGTSNPNLYWYRQAAGRGLQLLFYSVGIGQISSEVPQNLSASRPQDRQFILSSKKLLLSDSGFYLCATTGTSGRNTQYFGPGTRLTVL.

The rearrangement joins TRBV19 to TRBJ1-2; TRBD1 aligns across 8 bases. The J segment lost 4 bases and the V segment lost 1 base, leaving 8 bases of the junction unmatched. Germline V lookup: CDR1 LNHDA, CDR2 SQIVND (reference sequence). This CDR3 has 16 residues. CDR3 in amino acids: CASSIGTSGQVYGYTF. The CDR3 coding sequence is TGTGCCAGTAGTATAGGGACTTCGGGACAGGTCTATGGCTACACCTTC.

The gene calls are TRBV6-5 and TRBJ1-1; D possibly corresponds to TRBD1 (6 bases). Trimming pared 6 bases from V and 0 bases from J, leaving 11 bases between. Germline assignment: CDR1 MNHEY and CDR2 SVGAGI. The CDR3 runs 14 residues. The chain's CDR3 is CASSQGQLNTEAFF. Here the CDR3 DNA reads TGTGCCAGCAGCCAAGGACAGCTGAACACTGAAGCTTTCTTT.

This chain joins TRBV6-5 and TRBJ2-7; D unclear. This CDR3 is 14 amino acids long. With 6 bases removed from V and 1 base from J, the gap between germline ends came to 13 bases. The V gene's germline CDR1 is MNHEY and CDR2 SVGAGI. The CDR3 protein is CASRLTDVSYEQYF. The CDR3 coding sequence is TGTGCCAGCAGATTAACGGACGTATCCTACGAGCAGTACTTC.

The CDR3 nucleotides read TGTGCCAGCAGTTTATCGACCTTGTTAGGCAATCAGCCCCAGCATTTT. Its translation: CASSLSTLLGNQPQHF. This chain connects TRBV27 to TRBJ1-5; D gene uncertain. V was cut by 0 bases and J by 2 bases, with 11 bases left in between. The CDR3 length is 16 residues. Germline V CDR1 and CDR2: MNHEY, SMNVEV (reference sequence).

J is TRBJ2-1 and V is TRBV7-6, with a tentative D call TRBD1 (5 bases). In germline, CDR1 is SGHVS, CDR2 FNYEAQ. Trimming took off 5 bases at V and 3 bases at J, with 17 bases between the two ends. The CDR3 covers 16 residues. CDR3 DNA sequence: TGTGCCAGCAGCCCCCCAGAAGGGGTTAACTACAATGAGCAGTTCTTC. As protein: CASSPPEGVNYNEQFF.

This rearrangement joins TRBV2 to TRBJ2-7, with D unresolved. The CDR3 runs to 11 residues. Germline CDR1 is SNHLY and CDR2 is FYNNEI. V was shortened by 7 bases and J by 4 bases, with 8 bases between the two germline ends. Here the CDR3 DNA reads TGTGCCAGCACGCCGAGGTACGAGCAGTACTTC. Protein product: CASTPRYEQYF. The variable domain in full, completed from reference TRBV2 and TRBJ2-7, reads EPEVTQTPSHQVTQMGQEVILRCVPISNHLYFYWYRQILGQKVEFLVSFYNNEISEKSEIFDDQFSVERPDGSNFTLKIRSTKLEDSAMYFCASTPRYEQYFGPGTRLTVT.

The chain combines TRBV11-3 with TRBJ2-7; D tentatively fits TRBD1 or TRBD2 (5 bases each). Trimming stripped 4 bases from V and 0 bases from J, with 7 bases between. This CDR3 contains 13 residues. Germline loops: CDR1 SGHNT, CDR2 YENEEA. The CDR3 reads CASSSGTSYEQYF. The CDR3 DNA follows: TGTGCCAGCAGCTCGGGGACCTCCTACGAGCAGTACTTC.

This chain uses TRBV4-1 with TRBJ1-2, with D perhaps TRBD1 (6 bases). Germline V gene lookup returns CDR1 MGHRA and CDR2 YSYEKL. CDR3 size: 16 residues. Trimming removed 1 base from V and 5 bases from J, with 17 bases in between. The CDR3 DNA reads TGCGCCAGCAGCCAAGTAAGAGCAGGGGCGAGTTATGGCTACACCTTC. This encodes CASSQVRAGASYGYTF.

The chain combines TRBV11-1 with TRBJ2-1, with 14 bases fitting TRBD2. V gave up 5 bases and J gave up 8 bases; unmatched junction bases: 2. Germline CDR1 is SGHAT and CDR2 is FQDESV (reference sequence). The CDR3 has 14 amino acids. Here the CDR3 DNA reads TGTGCCAGCAGCCAGGGACTAGCGGGAGATGAGCAGTTCTTC. Translated: CASSQGLAGDEQFF.

A few counts support this clone. The V call is TRBV19, the J call TRBJ1-5; 9 nucleotides line up with TRBD1. This CDR3 contains 15 residues. Germline V gives CDR1 LNHDA, CDR2 SQIVND (reference sequence). V gave up 6 bases and J gave up 2 bases; unmatched junction bases: 5. The chain's CDR3 is CASRPRTGGNQPQHF. The CDR3 nucleotides are TGTGCCAGTAGACCCCGGACAGGGGGCAATCAGCCCCAGCATTTT.

The chain is built from TRBV6-5 and TRBJ1-2; maybe TRBD1 (5 bases). The V end was cut by 2 bases, the J end by 7 bases, with 14 bases between. The V gene's germline CDR1 is MNHEY and CDR2 SVGAGI. The CDR3 is made up of 14 amino acids. This chain's CDR3 is CASSYAGGISGYTF. The CDR3 nucleotides are TGTGCCAGCAGTTACGCGGGGGGAATTTCTGGCTACACCTTC.